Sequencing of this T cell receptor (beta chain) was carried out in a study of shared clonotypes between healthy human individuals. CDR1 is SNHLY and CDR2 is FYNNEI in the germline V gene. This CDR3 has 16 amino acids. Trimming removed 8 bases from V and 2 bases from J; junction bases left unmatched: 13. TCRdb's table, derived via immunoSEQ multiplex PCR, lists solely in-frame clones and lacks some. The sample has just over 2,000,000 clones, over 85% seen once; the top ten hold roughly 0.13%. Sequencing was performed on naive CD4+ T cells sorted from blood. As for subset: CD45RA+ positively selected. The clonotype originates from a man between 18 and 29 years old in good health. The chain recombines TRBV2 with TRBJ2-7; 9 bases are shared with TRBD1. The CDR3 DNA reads TGTGCCAGCTATCCCATCCCCGGGACAGGGCCCTACGAGCAGTACTTC. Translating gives CASYPIPGTGPYEQYF.